The T cell receptor (beta chain) under discussion was sequenced for a study of blood T cell repertoires in COVID-19. Study in general: T cells, B-cell-depleted T cells, or PBMCs provided the cDNA or gDNA that served as material.

The germline V gene has CDR1 LGHNA and CDR2 YNFKEQ. The J segment lost 4 bases and the V segment lost 3 bases, leaving 9 bases of the junction unmatched. The CDR3 runs to 16 residues. Here immunoSEQ multiplex PCR was the method, and the copy in TCRdb shows in-frame clones only, minus some. The data contain approximately 30,000 clones, roughly 90% of them singletons. Sequenced material: peripheral blood. This rearrangement joins TRBV4-2 to TRBJ1-2, with 9 bases identical to TRBD1. The sequence was obtained from a human donor in a cohort sampled during active COVID-19. The CDR3 here is CASSQNGQGSLYGYTF. CDR3 in DNA: TGTGCCAGCAGCCAGAACGGACAGGGGTCTCTCTATGGCTACACCTTC.